Listed below are T cell receptor beta chains from one sample, sequenced in a study of shared clonotypes between healthy human individuals. Sequencing was performed with immunoSEQ multiplex PCR; in TCRdb, only in-frame clones are kept and a portion is missing. The sample shows roughly 640,000 clones, roughly 70% of them seen only once. What was sequenced was memory CD4+ T cells sorted from blood. Source of these receptors: a woman aged 25 to 45 in good health. Each CDR3 is given with its conserved first and last residue. A D gene is named only where the DNA matches it firmly. Part of the rows lack a size; the others show once, few, many or a class for expanded clones.

V gene	D gene	J gene	clone size	CDR3 length	CDR3 DNA	CDR3 protein
TRBV2	TRBD1	TRBJ1-3	-	15	TGTGCCAGCAGGGGACAGAGTCTTGCTGGAAACACCATATATTTT	CASRGQSLAGNTIYF
TRBV5-1	-	TRBJ2-5	-	13	TGCGCCAGCAGTAGGGACGTAAAAGAGACCCAGTACTTC	CASSRDVKETQYF
TRBV5-1	TRBD1	TRBJ1-1	once	16	TGCGCCAGCAGCTTGCGGACAGGGGGTCTTATTACTGAAGCTTTCTTT	CASSLRTGGLITEAFF
TRBV2	TRBD1	TRBJ2-2	once	15	TGTGCCACACAGCAGGGGACAGGGGGCTCCGGGGAGCTGTTTTTT	CATQQGTGGSGELFF
TRBV19	TRBD1	TRBJ1-1	-	14	TGTGCCAGTGCCAATCCAGGGGGGGTCACTGAAGCTTTCTTT	CASANPGGVTEAFF
TRBV13	-	TRBJ2-1	-	13	TGTGCCAGCAGCTTCAGAACTCACAATGAGCAGTTCTTC	CASSFRTHNEQFF
TRBV2	TRBD1	TRBJ2-1	-	11	TGTGCCAGCACGACAGGGATTGAGCAGTTCTTC	CASTTGIEQFF
TRBV6-5	TRBD2	TRBJ2-1	-	15	TGTGCCAGCAGTCATACAAGCGGGGTGAACAATGAGCAGTTCTTC	CASSHTSGVNNEQFF
TRBV11-2	TRBD1	TRBJ2-7	-	14	TGTGCCAGCAGCCAGCAGAGGGACAGCTACGAGCAGTACTTC	CASSQQRDSYEQYF
TRBV2	-	TRBJ1-2	few	15	TGTGCCAGCAGTGAATCGGGGCAGAACAACTATGGCTACACCTTC	CASSESGQNNYGYTF
TRBV7-8	-	TRBJ1-3	-	16	TGTGCCAGCAGCTTAGCGCAAGGGACTCATGGAAACACCATATATTTT	CASSLAQGTHGNTIYF